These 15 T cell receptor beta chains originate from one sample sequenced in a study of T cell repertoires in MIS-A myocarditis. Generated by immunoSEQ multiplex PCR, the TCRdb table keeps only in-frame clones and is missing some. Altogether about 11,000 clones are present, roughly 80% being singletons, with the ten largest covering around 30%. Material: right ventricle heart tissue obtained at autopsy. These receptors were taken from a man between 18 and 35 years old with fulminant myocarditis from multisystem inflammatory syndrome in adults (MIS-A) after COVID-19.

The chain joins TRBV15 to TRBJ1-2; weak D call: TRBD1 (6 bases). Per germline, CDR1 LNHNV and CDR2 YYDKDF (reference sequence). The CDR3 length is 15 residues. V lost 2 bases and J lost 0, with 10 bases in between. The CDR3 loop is CATSRKDSSNYGYTF. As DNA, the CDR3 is TGTGCCACCAGCAGAAAGGACAGTTCTAACTATGGCTACACCTTC.

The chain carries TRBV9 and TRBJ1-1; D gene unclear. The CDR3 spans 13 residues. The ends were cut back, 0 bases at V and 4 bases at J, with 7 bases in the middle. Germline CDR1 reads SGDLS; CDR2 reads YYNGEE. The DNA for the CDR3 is TGTGCCAGCAGCGTAGGGACGGGCACTGAAGCTTTCTTT. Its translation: CASSVGTGTEAFF.

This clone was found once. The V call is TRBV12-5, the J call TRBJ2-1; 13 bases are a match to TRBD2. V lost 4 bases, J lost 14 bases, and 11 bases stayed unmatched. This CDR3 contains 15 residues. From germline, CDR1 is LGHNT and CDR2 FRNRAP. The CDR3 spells CASGSGTSGNEGKFF. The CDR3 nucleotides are TGTGCTAGTGGTTCCGGGACTAGCGGGAACGAAGGGAAGTTCTTC.

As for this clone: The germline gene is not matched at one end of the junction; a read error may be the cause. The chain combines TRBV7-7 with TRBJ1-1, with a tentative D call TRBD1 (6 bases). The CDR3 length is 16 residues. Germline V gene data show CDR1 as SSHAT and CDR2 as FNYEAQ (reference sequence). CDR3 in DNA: TGTGCTAGCAGGGGAGCCAGGTCCGACGGGTATTCTGAAGCTTTCTTT. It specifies CASRGARSDGYSEAFF.

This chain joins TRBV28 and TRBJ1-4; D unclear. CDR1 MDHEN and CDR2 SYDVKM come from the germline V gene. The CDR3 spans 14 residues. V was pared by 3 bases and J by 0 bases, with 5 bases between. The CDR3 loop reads CASSFRATNEKLFF. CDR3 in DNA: TGTGCCAGCAGTTTCCGTGCAACTAATGAAAAACTGTTTTTT. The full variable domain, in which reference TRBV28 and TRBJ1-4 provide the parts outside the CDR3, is DVKVTQSSRYLVKRTGEKVFLECVQDMDHENMFWYRQDPGLGLRLIYFSYDVKMKEKGDIPEGYSVSREKKERFSLILESASTNQTSMYLCASSFRATNEKLFFGSGTQLSVL.

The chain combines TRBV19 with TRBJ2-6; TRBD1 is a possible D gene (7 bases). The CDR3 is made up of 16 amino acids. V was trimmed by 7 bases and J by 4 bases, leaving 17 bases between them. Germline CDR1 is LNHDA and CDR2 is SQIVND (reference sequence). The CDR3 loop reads CASIRNRGGGANVLTF. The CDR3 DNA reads TGTGCCAGTATACGGAACAGGGGAGGAGGGGCCAACGTCCTGACTTTC.

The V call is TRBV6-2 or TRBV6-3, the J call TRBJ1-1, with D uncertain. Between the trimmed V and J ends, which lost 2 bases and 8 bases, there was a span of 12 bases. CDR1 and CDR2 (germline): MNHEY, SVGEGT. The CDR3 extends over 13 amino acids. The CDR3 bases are TGTGCCAGCAGTTACCGGAGTGGGTCAGAAGCTTTCTTT. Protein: CASSYRSGSEAFF.

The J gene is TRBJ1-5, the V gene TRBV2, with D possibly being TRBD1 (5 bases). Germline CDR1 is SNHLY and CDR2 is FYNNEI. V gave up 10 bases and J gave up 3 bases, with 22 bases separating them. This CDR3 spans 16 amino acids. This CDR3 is CATRQEGTDFNQPQHF. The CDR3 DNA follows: TGTGCCACCAGACAAGAAGGGACGGATTTCAATCAGCCCCAGCATTTT.

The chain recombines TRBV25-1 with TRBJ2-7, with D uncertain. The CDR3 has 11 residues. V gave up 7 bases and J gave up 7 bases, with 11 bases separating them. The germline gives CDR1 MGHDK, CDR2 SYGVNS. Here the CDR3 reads CASTRGAEQYF. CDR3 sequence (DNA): TGTGCCAGCACTCGCGGAGCGGAGCAGTACTTC.

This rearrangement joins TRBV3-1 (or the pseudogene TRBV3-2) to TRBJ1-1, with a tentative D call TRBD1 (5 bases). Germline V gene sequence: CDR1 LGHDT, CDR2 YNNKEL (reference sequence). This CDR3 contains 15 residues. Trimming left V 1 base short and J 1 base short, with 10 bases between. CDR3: CASSQGDHPNTEAFF. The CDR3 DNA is TGTGCCAGCAGCCAAGGGGACCATCCGAACACTGAAGCTTTCTTT.

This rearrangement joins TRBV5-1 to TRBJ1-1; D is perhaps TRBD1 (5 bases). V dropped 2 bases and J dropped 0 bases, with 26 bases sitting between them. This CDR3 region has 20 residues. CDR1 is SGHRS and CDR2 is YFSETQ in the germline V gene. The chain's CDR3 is CASSLRSGTSTIGVNTEAFF. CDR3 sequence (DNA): TGCGCCAGCAGCTTACGGTCCGGGACTTCAACTATCGGGGTGAACACTGAAGCTTTCTTT.

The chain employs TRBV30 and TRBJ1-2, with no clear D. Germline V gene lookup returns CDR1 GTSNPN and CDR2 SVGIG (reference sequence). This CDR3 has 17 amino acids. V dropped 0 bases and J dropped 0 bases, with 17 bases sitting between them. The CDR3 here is CAWSVLSRQLTNYGYTF. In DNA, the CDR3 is TGTGCCTGGAGTGTACTCTCAAGGCAGCTAACTAACTATGGCTACACCTTC.

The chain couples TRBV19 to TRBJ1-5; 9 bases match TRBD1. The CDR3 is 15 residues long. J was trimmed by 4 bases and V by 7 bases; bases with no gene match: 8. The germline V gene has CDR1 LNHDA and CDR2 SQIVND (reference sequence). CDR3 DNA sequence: TGTGCCAGTAATTTCCGACAGGGGGTGAATCAGCCCCAGCATTTT. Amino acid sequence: CASNFRQGVNQPQHF.

CDR3 nucleotides: TGTGCCAGCAGCTTGGGACGGACCAACACTGAAGCTTTCTTT. Encoded protein: CASSLGRTNTEAFF. The chain has TRBV7-8 and TRBJ1-1, with a weak D call TRBD1 (5 bases). CDR1 is SGHVS, CDR2 FQNEAQ, per germline. This CDR3 has 14 residues. V dropped 3 bases and J dropped 2 bases, with 10 bases sitting between them.

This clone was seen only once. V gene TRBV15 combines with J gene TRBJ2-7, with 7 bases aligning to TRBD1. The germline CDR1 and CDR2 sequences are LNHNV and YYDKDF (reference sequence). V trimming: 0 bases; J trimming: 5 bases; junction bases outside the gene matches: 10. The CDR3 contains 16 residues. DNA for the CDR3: TGTGCCACCAGCAGAGATCCGGAAGGGGGCAGGAACGAGCAGTACTTC. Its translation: CATSRDPEGGRNEQYF.